The rows below give T cell receptor beta chains drawn from one sample of a study of CD8 T cells in ankylosing spondylitis. MiXCR, run by TCRdb on the 5' RACE reads, gives a single entry per CDR3 protein. The repertoire consists of 250,000 to 350,000 distinct CDR3 sequences, with less than 25% occurring once and the leading ten covering 3.5%. The sequenced sample was blood, either unsorted or a sorted T cell fraction (not recorded which). The source is a female donor with ankylosing spondylitis or in good health (not recorded which). CDR3s include the opening cysteine and the closing phenylalanine or tryptophan. D genes are given only for firm matches. Not all rows give a size; the values are once, few, many and, for expanded clones, a class.

DNA	CDR3	size	D	V	J
TGTGCCACCAGTGGGCGGGAGCACCCCTACGAGCAGTACTTC	CATSGREHPYEQYF	few	TRBD2	TRBV24-1	TRBJ2-7
TGTGCCAGCAGGTCTGGACCCACGTTCGACGTCCTGACTTTC	CASRSGPTFDVLTF	NA	NA	TRBV12-3/TRBV12-4	TRBJ2-6
TGCAGTGCTAGAGCTTGGGACAGGGTTTACGAGCAGTACTTC	CSARAWDRVYEQYF	few	TRBD1	TRBV20-1	TRBJ2-7
TGCGCCAGCAGCTTAACTAGCGGTGAGACAGATACGCAGTATTTT	CASSLTSGETDTQYF	NA	TRBD2	TRBV5-1	TRBJ2-3
TGCGCCAGCAGCTTACAGGGATTGAACGGCTACACCTTC	CASSLQGLNGYTF	NA	NA	TRBV5-1	TRBJ1-2
TGTGCCACCAGTGATTCGGGCGGGAGTGGTACGCAGTATTTT	CATSDSGGSGTQYF	few	TRBD2	TRBV24-1	TRBJ2-3
TGTGCCACCAACCGGAGGGGCGGGAGCACAGATACGCAGTATTTT	CATNRRGGSTDTQYF	few	NA	TRBV7-2	TRBJ2-3
TGTGCCAGTAGTCTCAGGGGACAGATTTACACAGATACGCAGTATTTT	CASSLRGQIYTDTQYF	NA	TRBD1	TRBV19	TRBJ2-3
TGTGCCAGTAGTCCAACAGGACAGACGTACTATGGCTACACCTTC	CASSPTGQTYYGYTF	NA	NA	TRBV19	TRBJ1-2
TGTGCCAGCAGTACCATAGCGGTTTACAATGAGCAGTTCTTC	CASSTIAVYNEQFF	NA	NA	TRBV6-1	TRBJ2-1
TGTGCCAGCAGGGAGGACAGGAGGAACAATGAGCAGTTCTTC	CASREDRRNNEQFF	few	TRBD1	TRBV6-1	TRBJ2-1
TGTGCCAGCAGTTACGTCTCAGACGCAGATACGCAGTATTTT	CASSYVSDADTQYF	NA	NA	TRBV6-5	TRBJ2-3
TGTGCCACCAGCGCACAACAGGGACGGAACACTGAAGCTTTCTTT	CATSAQQGRNTEAFF	many	NA	TRBV15	TRBJ1-1
TGCAGCGTTTCCGGGACTCCCCCCGATACGCAGTATTTT	CSVSGTPPDTQYF	few	NA	TRBV29-1	TRBJ2-3
TGCAGCGTTGGGCAGTACAATGAGCAGTTCTTC	CSVGQYNEQFF	NA	NA	TRBV29-1	TRBJ2-1
TGCGCCAGCAGCTTGGGGAGTCTGAACACAGATACGCAGTATTTT	CASSLGSLNTDTQYF	NA	NA	TRBV5-1	TRBJ2-3
TGCGCCAGCAGCGTTGAGAGGGGAGATACGCAGTATTTT	CASSVERGDTQYF	NA	NA	TRBV4-3	TRBJ2-3
TGTGCCAGCAAAGGACTACGCCGCAATGAGCAGTTCTTC	CASKGLRRNEQFF	many	NA	TRBV7-2	TRBJ2-1
TGTGCCAGCAGCCAGCGGAAATCCACAGATACGCAGTATTTT	CASSQRKSTDTQYF	NA	NA	TRBV7-2	TRBJ2-3
TGTGCTAGCAGCTCCGTCGACAGACGAGGGGAGCTGTTTTTT	CASSSVDRRGELFF	NA	NA	TRBV7-7	TRBJ2-2
TGCAGTGCTTTTTTAGGGACCGTGGAAGCTTTCTTT	CSAFLGTVEAFF	NA	NA	TRBV20-1	TRBJ1-1
TGCGCCAGCAGCCAAGAGGGCCGGGGGGTCTACGAGCAGTACTTC	CASSQEGRGVYEQYF	few	TRBD2	TRBV4-3	TRBJ2-7
TGCAGTGCTAGGGAGACAGGGCAGGGGAACACTGAAGCTTTCTTT	CSARETGQGNTEAFF	few	TRBD1	TRBV20-1	TRBJ1-1
TGTGCCAGCAGTCGTGGGGAGGGCGATGAGCAGTTCTTC	CASSRGEGDEQFF	few	TRBD2	TRBV6-1	TRBJ2-1
TGTGCCAGCAGTTTAGAGGGGGCCCTCTTCTATGGCTACACCTTC	CASSLEGALFYGYTF	few	TRBD1	TRBV12-3/TRBV12-4	TRBJ1-2
TGTGCCAGCAGTTCCCGGGTCCTCGCAGGGGCCAATGAGCAGTTCTTC	CASSSRVLAGANEQFF	many	NA	TRBV12-3/TRBV12-4	TRBJ2-1
TGTGCCAGCAGTTACTTCGGGGGGAGTGGGCTGAGCTCCTACAATGAGCAGTTCTTC	CASSYFGGSGLSSYNEQFF	NA	TRBD2	TRBV6-5	TRBJ2-1
TGTGCCAGCAGTTACCAGGTTAACACCGGGGAGCTGTTTTTT	CASSYQVNTGELFF	few	NA	TRBV6-5	TRBJ2-2
TGCAGCGTTGAAGGCTACAGACAGGGGGCTAGCAATGAGCAGTTCTTC	CSVEGYRQGASNEQFF	NA	TRBD1	TRBV29-1	TRBJ2-1
TGCGCCAGCAGCTTCTCTGGGGAGATGGGGGAGGGCCTTGAGACCCAGTACTTC	CASSFSGEMGEGLETQYF	few	TRBD2	TRBV5-1	TRBJ2-5
TGTGCCAGCAGTCACGGACTGATCGAGCAGTACTTC	CASSHGLIEQYF	few	NA	TRBV6-6	TRBJ2-7
TGTGCCAGCAGCGTAGTGGGCGGTGGCACAGATACGCAGTATTTT	CASSVVGGGTDTQYF	NA	NA	TRBV9	TRBJ2-3
TGTGCCAGCAGCCAACCGACACAGGGTGAAGCTTTCTTT	CASSQPTQGEAFF	NA	NA	TRBV7-2	TRBJ1-1
TGTGCCAGCAGTTACGCCGACAGGAGGATCGGGACCCAGTACTTC	CASSYADRRIGTQYF	medium-sized	NA	TRBV6-5	TRBJ2-5
TGTGCCAGCAGTTACTTGGACAGTAGCTCTGGGGCCAACGTCCTGACTTTC	CASSYLDSSSGANVLTF	NA	NA	TRBV6-5	TRBJ2-6
TGTGCCAGCAGCCCGCCCTTGACTAGCGGGAGTGGTGGGGAGACCCAGTACTTC	CASSPPLTSGSGGETQYF	few	TRBD2	TRBV7-8	TRBJ2-5
TGTGCCAGCAGCCAAGTGTACCAGGCGGGGGTCGAGCAGTACTTC	CASSQVYQAGVEQYF	many	TRBD2	TRBV3-1	TRBJ2-7
TGTGCCAGCGCCCGGGAAAGGGACAATGAGCAGTTCTTC	CASARERDNEQFF	few	NA	TRBV2	TRBJ2-1
TGTGCCAGCAGTTACGTTGTCAGAGCCTCTGGGGCCAACGTCCTGACTTTC	CASSYVVRASGANVLTF	few	NA	TRBV6-2/TRBV6-3	TRBJ2-6
TGCAGTCCAGCGGGAGGGAATGAGCAGTTCTTC	CSPAGGNEQFF	NA	TRBD2	TRBV20-1	TRBJ2-1
TGTGCCAGCATCATAAGGGACAGGGGGACAGATACGCAGTATTTT	CASIIRDRGTDTQYF	many	TRBD1	TRBV7-8	TRBJ2-3
TGTGCCATCAGTGATAAGGGCGGATTCGTGCCGTTCTTC	CAISDKGGFVPFF	many	NA	TRBV10-3	TRBJ2-1
TGTGCCAGCAGACGGGACTCCCAAGGGCAGTTCTTC	CASRRDSQGQFF	NA	NA	TRBV2	TRBJ2-1
TGCAGTGCTAGTGTGCGGGGCAATGAGCAGTTCTTC	CSASVRGNEQFF	NA	NA	TRBV20-1	TRBJ2-1
TGTGCCAGCAGGAAGCGGGAGAGGGACAATGAGCAGTTCTTC	CASRKRERDNEQFF	many	TRBD2	TRBV12-3/TRBV12-4	TRBJ2-1
TGTGCCAGCAGCACTCTGTCAGATACGCAGTATTTT	CASSTLSDTQYF	medium-sized	NA	TRBV7-2	TRBJ2-3
TGTGCCAGCAGCTCCCTCTCACAGCCCTATGAGCAGTTCTTC	CASSSLSQPYEQFF	many	NA	TRBV11-2	TRBJ2-1
TGTGCCAGCAGCGTTTCGACTAGCGGTTACAATGAGCAGTTCTTC	CASSVSTSGYNEQFF	many	TRBD2	TRBV9	TRBJ2-1
TGTGCCAGCAGCCGGACTAGCCCGACCGGGGAGCTGTTTTTT	CASSRTSPTGELFF	few	TRBD2	TRBV7-9	TRBJ2-2
TGCGCCAGCAGGGACAGGGATCAAGAGACCCAGTACTTC	CASRDRDQETQYF	few	TRBD1	TRBV5-1	TRBJ2-5
TGCAGTGCTGACGGAGACAGGGAAGAGGAGGAAAAACTGTTTTTT	CSADGDREEEEKLFF	NA	TRBD1	TRBV20-1	TRBJ1-4
TGTGCCAGCAGTTTTCGGGGCGAGAACACTGAAGCTTTCTTT	CASSFRGENTEAFF	NA	NA	TRBV28	TRBJ1-1